The T cell receptor beta chain under discussion was sequenced for a study of T cells in Graves' hyperthyroidism and ophthalmopathy. Study-wide results and caveats: From stable hyperthyroidism, ophthalmopathy was separated by a 13 V-J model.

TCR beta CDR3 region amplification was performed from RNA transcripts. First-round RT-PCR of the TCR CDR3 relied on the HTBI primer set. TCRdb recomputed calls from the multiplex PCR reads with MiXCR, one row per CDR3 protein. Among over 350,000 distinct CDR3 sequences listed, less than 20% were seen once. The source of the PBMCs was roughly 10 ml of fresh peripheral blood. This clonotype was recorded many times. Its antigen is currently unknown. Germline trimming cut 5 bases from V and 5 bases from J; bases unmatched to any gene: 10. CDR3 length equals 15 residues. Input material: blood. This rearrangement joins TRBV12-3 or TRBV12-4 to TRBJ2-5; 8 bases line up with TRBD1. The TCR sequence derives from a man between 18 and 35 years old with Graves' ophthalmopathy. CDR3 protein: CASSTNRGIGETQYF. The CDR3 nucleotides read TGTGCCAGCAGTACCAACAGGGGGATCGGGGAGACCCAGTACTTC.